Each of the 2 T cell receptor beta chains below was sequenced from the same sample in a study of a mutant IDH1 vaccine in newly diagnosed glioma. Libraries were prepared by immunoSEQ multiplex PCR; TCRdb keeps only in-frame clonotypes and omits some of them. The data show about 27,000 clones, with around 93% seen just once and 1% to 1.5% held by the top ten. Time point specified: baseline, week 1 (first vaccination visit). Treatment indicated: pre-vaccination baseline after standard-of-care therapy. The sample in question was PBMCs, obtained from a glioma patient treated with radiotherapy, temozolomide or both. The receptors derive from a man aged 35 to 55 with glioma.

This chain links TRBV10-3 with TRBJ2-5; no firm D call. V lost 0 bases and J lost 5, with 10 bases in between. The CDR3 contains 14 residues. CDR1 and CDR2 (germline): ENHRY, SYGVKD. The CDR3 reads CAISESVGTETQYF. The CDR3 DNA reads TGTGCCATCAGTGAGTCGGTGGGCACGGAGACCCAGTACTTC.

The chain's CDR3 is CASSRQATAYEQYF. The CDR3 nucleotides are TGTGCCAGCTCTAGACAGGCTACAGCCTACGAGCAGTACTTC. This rearrangement joins TRBV18 to TRBJ2-7; tentative D call: TRBD1 (6 bases). The CDR3 totals 14 residues. Germline CDR1 KGHSH, CDR2 LQKENI. V lost 6 bases to trimming and J lost 2 bases, with 14 bases between them.